This entry describes one T cell receptor (beta chain). The data were taken from a study of shared clonotypes between healthy human individuals. The repertoire was sequenced with immunoSEQ multiplex PCR; TCRdb's copy has only in-frame clones and lacks some. Among around 600,000 clones, 85% to 95% were seen once, and the ten largest hold approximately 0.11%. Trimming took 3 bases from V and 2 from J; bases not matched to a gene: 2. Per the germline V gene, CDR1 is MGHRA and CDR2 is YSYEKL. This CDR3 is 14 amino acids long. Selected positively for CCR7 and CD45RO-negative, naive CD8 cells excluded terminally differentiated effector memory CD45RA+ cells.

The sample comprised naive CD8+ T cells sorted from blood. The chain recombines TRBV4-1 with TRBJ1-2; 8 bases map to TRBD1. This receptor was obtained from a woman between 25 and 40 years old in good health. CDR3 sequence reads: CASSHRTGNYGYTF. CDR3 nucleotide sequence: TGCGCCAGCAGCCACCGGACAGGGAACTATGGCTACACCTTC.